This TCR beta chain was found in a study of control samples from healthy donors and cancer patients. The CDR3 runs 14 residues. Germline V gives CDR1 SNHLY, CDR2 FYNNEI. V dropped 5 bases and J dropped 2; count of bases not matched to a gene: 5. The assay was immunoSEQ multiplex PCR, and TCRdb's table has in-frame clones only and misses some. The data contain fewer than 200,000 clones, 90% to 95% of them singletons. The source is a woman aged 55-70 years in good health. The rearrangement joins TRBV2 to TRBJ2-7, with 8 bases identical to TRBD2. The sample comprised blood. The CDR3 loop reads CASSRSGGAYEQYF. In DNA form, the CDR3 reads TGTGCCAGCAGTCGGTCGGGGGGGGCCTACGAGCAGTACTTC.